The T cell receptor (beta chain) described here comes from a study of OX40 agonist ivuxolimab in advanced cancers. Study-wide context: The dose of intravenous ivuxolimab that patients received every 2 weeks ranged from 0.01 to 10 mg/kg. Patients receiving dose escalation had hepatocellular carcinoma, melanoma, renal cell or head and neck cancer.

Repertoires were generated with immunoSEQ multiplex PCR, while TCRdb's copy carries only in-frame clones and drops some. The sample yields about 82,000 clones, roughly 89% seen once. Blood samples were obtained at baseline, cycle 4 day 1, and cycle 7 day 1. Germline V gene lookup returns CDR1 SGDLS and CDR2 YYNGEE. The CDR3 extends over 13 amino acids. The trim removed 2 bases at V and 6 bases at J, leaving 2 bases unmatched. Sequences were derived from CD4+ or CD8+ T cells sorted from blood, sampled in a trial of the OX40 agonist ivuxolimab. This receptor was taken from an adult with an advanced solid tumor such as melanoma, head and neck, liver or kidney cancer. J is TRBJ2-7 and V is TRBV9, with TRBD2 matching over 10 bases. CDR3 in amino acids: CASSVSSGGEQYF. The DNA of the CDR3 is TGTGCCAGCAGCGTGTCTAGCGGGGGCGAGCAGTACTTC.